The 29 T cell receptor beta chains listed next were all sequenced from one sample in a study of T cell repertoires in chronic hepatitis B. Data came from immunoSEQ multiplex PCR; TCRdb stores just in-frame clones and leaves some out. The sample lists hundreds of clones; 78% were seen once. The material sequenced was total CD8+ T cells from PBMCs. These receptors all stem from a human donor with chronic hepatitis B virus infection.

This clone came up a few times. The J gene is TRBJ2-7, the V gene TRBV7-9; 12 bases match TRBD2. V lost 2 bases to trimming and J lost 5 bases; unmatched junction nucleotides: 4. Germline V lookup: CDR1 SEHNR, CDR2 FQNEAQ (reference sequence). The CDR3 is 15 residues long. The CDR3 spells CASSLKLAGGHEQYF. DNA of the CDR3: TGTGCCAGCAGCTTAAAACTAGCGGGAGGACACGAGCAGTACTTC. Variable domain in full (rest from reference TRBV7-9 and TRBJ2-7): DTGVSQNPRHKITKRGQNVTFRCDPISEHNRLYWYRQTLGQGPEFLTYFQNEAQLEKSRLLSDRFSAERPKGSFSTLEIQRTEQGDSAMYLCASSLKLAGGHEQYFGPGTRLTVT.

DNA for the CDR3: TGTGCCAGCAGTTTATTACAGGGGGGCTCCTATAATTCACCCCTCCACTTT. As protein: CASSLLQGGSYNSPLHF. The chain couples TRBV28 to TRBJ1-6; TRBD1 agrees at 8 bases. This CDR3 has 17 amino acids. Germline lookup yields CDR1 MDHEN and CDR2 SYDVKM. With 1 base clipped from V and 0 bases from J, the junction kept 2 bases outside the gene matches.

CDR3 bases: TGTGCCAGCAGCTTAGGAGCGTGGCAGGGACAAGAGACCCAGTACTTC. Translation gives CASSLGAWQGQETQYF. The genes are TRBV7-8 and TRBJ2-5; D may be TRBD1 (5 bases). V was shortened by 1 base and J by 2 bases, with 14 bases between the two germline ends. The CDR3 runs 16 residues. CDR1 and CDR2 (germline): SGHVS, FQNEAQ.

The chain uses TRBV11-3 and TRBJ2-5, with a possible D match to TRBD1 (5 bases). CDR1 is SGHNT and CDR2 is YENEEA in the germline V gene. V was cut by 1 base and J by 1 base, with 10 bases left in between. The CDR3 totals 15 residues. The CDR3 spells CASSLATGSQETQYF. DNA of the CDR3: TGTGCCAGCAGCTTAGCCACAGGAAGCCAAGAGACCCAGTACTTC.

This chain connects TRBV20-1 to TRBJ1-1; D unresolved. With 6 bases removed from V and 5 bases from J, the gap between germline ends came to 10 bases. In germline, CDR1 is DFQATT, CDR2 SNEGSKA (reference sequence). The CDR3 loop spans 11 amino acids. The CDR3 DNA is TGCAGTGCCAGTCCGATAACTGAAGCTTTCTTT. Protein: CSASPITEAFF.

The chain carries TRBV5-1 and TRBJ1-2; possible D gene TRBD1, 5 bases. Per germline, CDR1 SGHRS and CDR2 YFSETQ. The CDR3 spans 12 residues. Trimming pared 3 bases from V and 10 bases from J, leaving 13 bases between. As DNA, the CDR3 is TGCGCCAGCAGCTCGACAGCTAATGACTACACCTTC. The encoded protein is CASSSTANDYTF.

This chain connects TRBV15 to TRBJ2-3; D perhaps matches TRBD2 (6 bases). The V and J ends lost 1 base and 0 bases respectively, with 8 bases between them. CDR3 length: 15 residues. In germline, CDR1 is LNHNV, CDR2 YYDKDF (reference sequence). The CDR3 loop is CATSRASGSTDTQYF. The DNA for the CDR3 is TGTGCCACCAGCAGAGCAAGCGGGAGCACAGATACGCAGTATTTT.

The gene calls are TRBV6-1 and TRBJ2-2; tentatively, D is TRBD2 (5 bases). V was pared by 10 bases and J by 3 bases, with 15 bases between. Germline CDR1 reads MNHNS; CDR2 reads SASEGT. The length of the CDR3 is 14 residues. The CDR3 DNA reads TGTGCCACAAGGAGAGGGCCCGACACCGGGGAGCTGTTTTTT. Translation gives CATRRGPDTGELFF.

The chain couples TRBV4-3 to TRBJ2-1; weak D call: TRBD1 (6 bases). CDR1 and CDR2 from the germline V gene are LGHNA and YSLEER. V was cut by 0 bases and J by 9 bases, with 18 bases left in between. The CDR3 spans 16 residues. The CDR3 DNA reads as TGCGCCAGCAGCCAAGACCTACAGGGCAGTTTCGGTGAGCAGTTCTTC. Translated: CASSQDLQGSFGEQFF.

This chain connects TRBV25-1 to TRBJ1-1; D is unresolved. V dropped 1 base and J dropped 5 bases, with 8 bases sitting between them. This CDR3 comprises 13 residues. The germline CDR1 and CDR2 sequences are MGHDK and SYGVNS. The CDR3, as DNA: TGTGCCAGCAGTGAATGGGCGGGGACTGAAGCTTTCTTT. Protein sequence: CASSEWAGTEAFF.

The table lists this clone with a count of one. The chain uses TRBV7-9 and TRBJ2-7, with 8 nucleotides matching TRBD2. In germline, CDR1 is SEHNR, CDR2 FQNEAQ (reference sequence). The trim removed 5 bases at V and 7 bases at J, leaving 7 bases unmatched. The CDR3 length is 13 residues. CDR3 DNA: TGTGCCAGCAGCCCGGGACTAGTTGGTGAGCAGTACTTC. It is translated as CASSPGLVGEQYF.

The chain links TRBV6-1 to TRBJ2-7; 7 positions agree with TRBD1. Losses at the gene ends were 0 bases for V and 3 bases for J; bases not matched to a gene: 2. This CDR3 has 14 residues. Per germline, CDR1 MNHNS and CDR2 SASEGT. The CDR3 sequence is CASSEADRHYEQYF. The CDR3 DNA reads TGTGCCAGCAGTGAAGCGGACAGGCACTACGAGCAGTACTTC.

The chain links TRBV19 to TRBJ2-1; 7 bases fit TRBD2. The trim removed 4 bases at V and 7 bases at J, leaving 16 bases unmatched. The CDR3 consists of 17 residues. Germline V CDR1 and CDR2: LNHDA, SQIVND (reference sequence). The CDR3 loop is CASSNPLGLVGTNEQFF. The CDR3 nucleotides read TGTGCCAGTAGTAACCCCCTAGGACTAGTGGGGACTAATGAGCAGTTCTTC.

The chain couples TRBV7-3 to TRBJ2-1; the match to TRBD2 covers 11 bases. The germline CDR1 and CDR2 sequences are SGHTA and FQGTGA. There are 14 residues in the CDR3. V shed 8 bases and J 5 bases; nucleotides not matched to a gene: 5. Here the CDR3 reads CASGTSGVDNEQFF. For the CDR3, the DNA is TGTGCCAGCGGGACTAGCGGCGTCGACAATGAGCAGTTCTTC.

CDR3 nucleotides: TGCGCCAGCAGCCAATCGCAGGGAAGTGGGGCCAACGTCCTGACTTTC. Translation gives CASSQSQGSGANVLTF. This rearrangement joins TRBV4-3 to TRBJ2-6, with D possibly TRBD1 on 5 matching bases. The CDR3 spans 16 residues. Germline-derived CDR1 and CDR2 are LGHNA and YSLEER. Trimming took off 2 bases at V and 3 bases at J, with 11 bases between the two ends.

The V gene is TRBV6-1, the J gene TRBJ2-2; D ambiguous. This CDR3 is built from 13 residues. V was trimmed by 4 bases and J by 1 base, leaving 4 bases between them. Per the germline V gene, CDR1 is MNHNS and CDR2 is SASEGT. The CDR3 reads CASSGGNTGELFF. CDR3 coding DNA: TGTGCCAGCAGTGGAGGGAACACCGGGGAGCTGTTTTTT.

This chain uses TRBV29-1 with TRBJ2-7; possible D gene TRBD2, 6 bases. The CDR3 totals 13 residues. Deletions cut 6 bases from V and 3 bases from J, with 15 bases between. The germline gives CDR1 SQVTM, CDR2 ANQGSEA. The CDR3 region is CSVAETGVYEQYF. The CDR3 nucleotides are TGCAGCGTCGCCGAAACGGGGGTCTACGAGCAGTACTTC.

The rearrangement uses TRBV5-1 and TRBJ2-5; 7 bases are shared with TRBD2. Germline values: CDR1 SGHRS, CDR2 YFSETQ. The V and J ends lost 5 bases and 2 bases, in that order; junction bases with no gene match: 6. The CDR3 sequence is 14 residues long. For the CDR3, the DNA is TGCGCCAGCAGAGAAGCTAGCGGACAAGAGACCCAGTACTTC. Amino acids: CASREASGQETQYF.

The gene calls are TRBV7-8 and TRBJ2-7; D remains ambiguous. Germline V gene data show CDR1 as SGHVS and CDR2 as FQNEAQ. The CDR3 sequence is 15 residues long. Trimming removed 1 base from V and 2 bases from J, with 12 bases in between. The chain's CDR3 is CASSLVDRIPYEQYF. Written as DNA, the CDR3 is TGTGCCAGCAGCTTAGTCGATAGGATCCCCTACGAGCAGTACTTC.

CDR3 loop: CASSLEPPGNNEQFF. CDR3 bases: TGTGCCAGCAGCTTGGAGCCGCCAGGGAACAATGAGCAGTTCTTC. The chain couples TRBV5-5 to TRBJ2-1, with a weak D call TRBD1 (5 bases). Germline lookup yields CDR1 SGHKS and CDR2 YYEKEE (reference sequence). Trimming shortened V by 0 bases and J by 5 bases, and 12 bases separated the two germline ends. CDR3 length: 15 amino acids.

The J gene is TRBJ2-3, the V gene TRBV2, with 15 bases matching TRBD2. The germline CDR1 and CDR2 sequences are SNHLY and FYNNEI. The junction had 3 bases not matched to a gene; V was cut back by 2 bases and J by 0 bases. The CDR3 has 18 residues. The CDR3 DNA reads TGTGCCAGCAGTGAAAAGGGACTAGCGGGGGGCAGCACAGATACGCAGTATTTT. It is translated as CASSEKGLAGGSTDTQYF.

V gene TRBV7-2 combines with J gene TRBJ2-1; D may be TRBD2 (5 bases). Germline CDR1 SGHTA, CDR2 FQGNSA. Trimming removed 0 bases from V and 7 bases from J, with 13 bases in between. This CDR3 is 15 amino acids long. The CDR3, as DNA: TGTGCCAGCAGCTTAGCCGTTGGACTGACGAATGAGCAGTTCTTC. Its protein product is CASSLAVGLTNEQFF. Combining the CDR3 with reference TRBV7-2 and TRBJ2-1 gives the whole variable domain GAGVSQSPSNKVTEKGKDVELRCDPISGHTALYWYRQSLGQGLEFLIYFQGNSAPDKSGLPSDRFSAERTGGSVSTLTIQRTQQEDSAVYLCASSLAVGLTNEQFFGPGTRLTVL.

CDR3 in DNA: TGCAGCGTCCGACAGGGTGAAGGAGCACCCCTCCACTTT. This translates into CSVRQGEGAPLHF. The rearrangement uses TRBV29-1 and TRBJ1-6, with 7 bases fitting TRBD1. The CDR3 spans 13 residues. The germline V gene has CDR1 SQVTM and CDR2 ANQGSEA. The V and J ends lost 6 bases and 11 bases, in that order; junction bases with no gene match: 10.

The chain couples TRBV15 to TRBJ1-6; D unclear. This CDR3 region has 16 residues. The germline V gene has CDR1 LNHNV and CDR2 YYDKDF (reference sequence). The ends were cut back, 1 base at V and 5 bases at J, with 12 bases in the middle. CDR3 in DNA: TGTGCCACCAGCAGAGGGACTCCGGTGGATAATTCACCCCTCCACTTT. This translates into CATSRGTPVDNSPLHF. Filled out from reference TRBV15 and TRBJ1-6, the complete variable domain reads DAMVIQNPRYQVTQFGKPVTLSCSQTLNHNVMYWYQQKSSQAPKLLFHYYDKDFNNEADTPDNFQSRRPNTSFCFLDIRSPGLGDTAMYLCATSRGTPVDNSPLHFGNGTRLTVT.

The chain carries TRBV19 and TRBJ1-4; a possible D gene is TRBD1 (6 bases). CDR3 length: 15 residues. V lost 6 bases and J lost 7, with 18 bases in between. The germline V gene encodes CDR1 LNHDA and CDR2 SQIVND (reference sequence). For the CDR3, the DNA is TGTGCCAGTAGCAAAGGGGGGGGCGGATTTGAAAAACTGTTTTTT. Its protein product is CASSKGGGGFEKLFF.

V gene TRBV30 combines with J gene TRBJ2-7, with a possible D match to TRBD1 (6 bases). Deletions cut 0 bases from V and 4 bases from J, with 13 bases between. The germline V gene encodes CDR1 GTSNPN and CDR2 SVGIG (reference sequence). This CDR3 has 14 amino acids. The chain's CDR3 is CAWSVQGFGYEQYF. For the CDR3, the DNA is TGTGCCTGGAGTGTACAGGGCTTCGGGTACGAGCAGTACTTC.

This clone came up a few times. V gene TRBV19 combines with J gene TRBJ2-1; 9 nucleotides line up with TRBD2. J gave up 9 bases and V 4 bases, and 4 bases lay outside the gene matches. Germline V gene lookup returns CDR1 LNHDA and CDR2 SQIVND (reference sequence). The CDR3 length is 13 residues. CDR3 DNA sequence: TGTGCCAGTAGTAGTGCGGGGGGGTTTGAGCAGTTCTTC. This codes for CASSSAGGFEQFF.

The chain combines TRBV5-5 with TRBJ2-3; 9 positions match TRBD2. The V gene's germline CDR1 is SGHKS and CDR2 YYEKEE (reference sequence). CDR3 length: 17 amino acids. With V trimmed by 4 bases and J by 1 base, 10 bases remained unmatched. The CDR3 spells CASSPFPGLAGTDTQYF. DNA of the CDR3: TGTGCCAGCAGCCCCTTCCCGGGACTAGCCGGCACAGATACGCAGTATTTT.

CDR3 sequence reads: CASSLGGGETYNEQFF. The CDR3 coding sequence is TGTGCCAGCAGCTTGGGTGGGGGCGAAACATACAATGAGCAGTTCTTC. This rearrangement joins TRBV5-6 to TRBJ2-1; a weak D match, TRBD1 (6 bases). Between the trimmed V and J ends, which lost 0 bases and 4 bases, there was a span of 14 bases. CDR3 length equals 16 residues. CDR1 and CDR2 (germline): SGHDT, YYEEEE.